Shown below are 24 T cell receptor beta chains from a single sample sequenced in a study of T cells in localized non-small cell lung cancer. Assay used: immunoSEQ multiplex PCR; TCRdb lists only in-frame clones, some missing. The sample lists over 1,500 clones, 35% to 45% occurring once. This specimen consisted of lung tumor tissue, obtained before any cancer treatment. Receptor source: a female donor over 55 with stage II squamous cell lung carcinoma.

This clone was recorded only once. The chain is built from TRBV18 and TRBJ1-1; D possibly corresponds to TRBD1 (6 bases). The CDR3 consists of 12 residues. The germline V gene encodes CDR1 KGHSH and CDR2 LQKENI. V was clipped by 1 base and J by 6 bases, with 6 bases between them. DNA for the CDR3: TGTGCCAGCTCACCACAGGGGGCTGAAGCTTTCTTT. Its translation is CASSPQGAEAFF.

The chain uses TRBV10-1 and TRBJ2-7, with 7 bases that match TRBD2. Germline CDR1 reads WNHNN; CDR2 reads SYGVQD (reference sequence). CDR3 length: 14 residues. The junction had 7 bases not matched to a gene; V was cut back by 6 bases and J by 2 bases. In DNA form, the CDR3 reads TGCGCCAGCAGCCAAGCGGGATATCCCTACGAGCAGTACTTC. It translates to CASSQAGYPYEQYF.

J is TRBJ2-7 and V is TRBV11-3, with D possibly being TRBD1 or TRBD2 (5 bases each). This CDR3 contains 14 residues. Trimming removed 5 bases from V and 3 bases from J, with 14 bases in between. The germline CDR1 and CDR2 sequences are SGHNT and YENEEA. CDR3 amino acids: CASSPRGASYEQYF. The CDR3, as DNA: TGTGCCAGCAGCCCAAGAGGGGCCAGCTACGAGCAGTACTTC.

V and J are TRBV6-8 and TRBJ2-7, with 7 bases that match TRBD2. The V gene end was trimmed by 2 bases and the J gene end by 4 bases; junction bases not matched to a gene: 5. Germline values: CDR1 MNHGY, CDR2 SAAAGT. The CDR3 runs to 14 residues. In DNA form, the CDR3 reads TGTGCCAGCAGTTACCGAAACGGGGGGTACGAGCAGTACTTC. It translates to CASSYRNGGYEQYF.

This clone was seen a handful of times. The chain couples TRBV9 to TRBJ2-2; TRBD2 agrees at 7 bases. The CDR3 length is 17 residues. With V trimmed by 0 bases and J by 0 bases, 5 bases remained unmatched. In germline, CDR1 is SGDLS, CDR2 YYNGEE. The CDR3, as DNA: TGTGCCAGCAGCGTAGTGGATAGCGGGTCGAACACCGGGGAGCTGTTTTTT. Translated, it gives CASSVVDSGSNTGELFF.

This clone has a handful of counts. The J gene is TRBJ1-5, the V gene TRBV6-8, with TRBD1 identical over 8 bases. The CDR3 has 15 residues. J was trimmed by 2 bases and V by 2 bases; bases with no gene match: 2. Germline-derived CDR1 and CDR2 are MNHGY and SAAAGT. The CDR3 spells CASSYDRGGNQPQHF. DNA for the CDR3: TGTGCCAGCAGTTACGACAGGGGAGGCAATCAGCCCCAGCATTTT.

V usage is TRBV30 and J usage is TRBJ1-3; the D gene is possibly TRBD1 (6 bases). Germline CDR1 is GTSNPN and CDR2 is SVGIG (reference sequence). Trimming took off 0 bases at V and 2 bases at J, with 11 bases between the two ends. This CDR3 contains 15 residues. DNA for the CDR3: TGTGCCTGGAGTGTGGGGGCGCGAACTGGAAACACCATATATTTT. Its translation is CAWSVGARTGNTIYF.

This rearrangement joins TRBV30 to TRBJ2-7; unclear D gene. With 3 bases removed from V and 6 bases from J, the gap between germline ends came to 15 bases. Germline V gene lookup returns CDR1 GTSNPN and CDR2 SVGIG (reference sequence). This CDR3 spans 13 amino acids. In nucleotides, the CDR3 is TGTGCCTGGAGAGGGTGGGGAATCGGCGAGCAGTACTTC. It translates to CAWRGWGIGEQYF.

The CDR3 loop reads CASSQDMVPDNEQFF. In DNA, the CDR3 is TGTGCCAGCAGCCAAGATATGGTGCCCGACAATGAGCAGTTCTTC. V usage is TRBV14 and J usage is TRBJ2-1, with D unclear. The CDR3 extends over 15 amino acids. V lost 0 bases to trimming and J lost 5 bases, with 11 bases between them. The germline V gene has CDR1 SGHDN and CDR2 FVKESK.

The rearrangement links TRBV18 to TRBJ2-7; tentative D call: TRBD1 (5 bases). V gave up 2 bases and J gave up 4 bases, with 18 bases separating them. Germline CDR1 reads KGHSH; CDR2 reads LQKENI. There are 16 residues in the CDR3. CDR3 in amino acids: CASSPGQDLGRYEQYF. As DNA, the CDR3 is TGTGCCAGCTCACCAGGGCAGGACCTGGGGCGGTACGAGCAGTACTTC.

This chain uses TRBV25-1 with TRBJ2-3; 7 bases are a match to TRBD2. With 5 bases clipped from V and 3 bases from J, the junction kept 11 bases outside the gene matches. Germline V gives CDR1 MGHDK, CDR2 SYGVNS. The CDR3 sequence is 16 residues long. Written as DNA, the CDR3 is TGTGCCAGCAGTTCCCTGATTGGGACTACTACAGATACGCAGTATTTT. Translating it yields CASSSLIGTTTDTQYF.

This clone showed up just a few times. The V gene is TRBV11-3, the J gene TRBJ2-5, with D possibly TRBD2 on 6 matching bases. V dropped 5 bases and J dropped 4 bases, with 14 bases sitting between them. CDR1 is SGHNT and CDR2 is YENEEA in the germline V gene. CDR3 length: 14 amino acids. CDR3 coding DNA: TGTGCCAGCAGCGTACGGGGGTCGGCAGAGACCCAGTACTTC. Translating it yields CASSVRGSAETQYF. Together with reference TRBV11-3 and TRBJ2-5, the CDR3 gives the full variable domain: EAGVVQSPRYKIIEKKQPVAFWCNPISGHNTLYWYLQNLGQGPELLIRYENEEAVDDSQLPKDRFSAERLKGVDSTLKIQPAELGDSAVYLCASSVRGSAETQYFGPGTRLLVL.

The CDR3 reads CASSKDADTEAFF. The CDR3 region has the DNA TGTGCCAGCTCCAAGGACGCGGACACTGAAGCTTTCTTT. The chain couples TRBV18 to TRBJ1-1; no clear D. Trimming stripped 6 bases from V and 3 bases from J, with 11 bases between. CDR3 length: 13 residues. CDR1 and CDR2 (germline): KGHSH, LQKENI.

The chain is built from TRBV9 and TRBJ1-4; D is possibly TRBD1 (5 bases). CDR1 SGDLS and CDR2 YYNGEE come from the germline V gene. Trimming pared 5 bases from V and 8 bases from J, leaving 19 bases between. The CDR3 loop spans 15 amino acids. CDR3: CASRIVGAVKEKLFF. CDR3 in DNA: TGTGCCAGCAGAATCGTAGGGGCAGTAAAGGAAAAACTGTTTTTT.

This chain links TRBV15 with TRBJ1-1; the D gene is possibly TRBD1 (5 bases). CDR3 length: 14 amino acids. CDR1 and CDR2 (germline): LNHNV, YYDKDF (reference sequence). With 2 bases removed from V and 10 bases from J, the gap between germline ends came to 17 bases. The CDR3 reads CATSRQQGSMGAFF. CDR3 sequence (DNA): TGTGCCACCAGCAGACAGCAGGGATCTATGGGAGCTTTCTTT.

In this sample, this clone is medium-sized. The chain combines TRBV6-8 with TRBJ1-1; 7 nucleotides align to TRBD1. Trimming at V came to 5 bases and at J to 1 base, leaving 4 bases not matched to a gene. Germline V lookup: CDR1 MNHGY, CDR2 SAAAGT. The CDR3 spans 14 residues. The CDR3 reads CASSVRGQNTEAFF. The CDR3, as DNA: TGTGCCAGCAGTGTTAGGGGGCAGAACACTGAAGCTTTCTTT.

This clone came up a few times. V is TRBV5-1 and J is TRBJ2-3; 8 nucleotides align to TRBD2. The germline V gene encodes CDR1 SGHRS and CDR2 YFSETQ. Trimming removed 2 bases from V and 1 base from J; junction bases left unmatched: 3. The CDR3 length is 15 residues. CDR3 protein: CASSFGGARTDTQYF. The CDR3 DNA is TGCGCCAGCAGCTTCGGGGGGGCGCGCACAGATACGCAGTATTTT.

This clone is medium-sized. The V call is TRBV9, the J call TRBJ1-3; D unresolved. The CDR3 has 14 residues. CDR1 SGDLS and CDR2 YYNGEE come from the germline V gene. V was pared by 0 bases and J by 1 base, with 5 bases between. The CDR3 DNA reads as TGTGCCAGCAGCGTAGTTGGGTCTGGAAACACCATATATTTT. Translating it yields CASSVVGSGNTIYF.

The CDR3 bases are TGTGCCAGCAGCCAAGACTGGAACACTGAAGCTTTCTTT. Its protein is CASSQDWNTEAFF. The gene calls are TRBV14 and TRBJ1-1, with unresolved D. Germline V CDR1 and CDR2: SGHDN, FVKESK. V was pared by 0 bases and J by 1 base, with 3 bases between. CDR3 length: 13 amino acids.

The rearrangement uses TRBV9 and TRBJ2-2; either TRBD1 or TRBD2 may fit D (5 bases each). Germline V CDR1 and CDR2: SGDLS, YYNGEE. CDR3 length: 14 residues. Trimming removed 6 bases at V and 5 bases at J, with 14 bases between. This CDR3 is CASKERGRTGELFF. CDR3 DNA: TGTGCCAGCAAGGAGAGGGGAAGAACCGGGGAGCTGTTTTTT.

The rearrangement links TRBV9 to TRBJ2-7; a possible D gene is TRBD2 (5 bases). Germline V gives CDR1 SGDLS, CDR2 YYNGEE. V lost 2 bases, J lost 6 bases, and 12 bases lay in between. The CDR3 has 13 amino acids. The CDR3 sequence: CASSVATEGEQYF. For the CDR3, the DNA is TGTGCCAGCAGCGTCGCAACAGAGGGCGAGCAGTACTTC.

This clone was detected only a few times. The rearrangement uses TRBV6-8 and TRBJ2-7; the D is unclear. The CDR3 runs 12 residues. V shed 10 bases and J shed 0 bases, with 10 bases lying between them. Germline lookup yields CDR1 MNHGY and CDR2 SAAAGT. CDR3 sequence (DNA): TGTGCCATCAGCCCCAGCTCCTACGAGCAGTACTTC. Protein product: CAISPSSYEQYF.

The rearrangement uses TRBV18 and TRBJ2-5; D unresolved. There are 12 residues in the CDR3. V lost 2 bases to trimming and J lost 1 base, with 2 bases between them. The germline V gene has CDR1 KGHSH and CDR2 LQKENI. CDR3 DNA: TGTGCCAGCTCACCAATCCAAGAGACCCAGTACTTC. Amino acids: CASSPIQETQYF.

V is TRBV11-3 and J is TRBJ2-7; 9 nucleotides line up with TRBD1. Germline values: CDR1 SGHNT, CDR2 YENEEA. After removal of 1 base from V and 2 bases from J, the junction contained 0 bases not matched to a gene. CDR3 length equals 14 residues. The CDR3 reads CASSLGDRAYEQYF. The CDR3 DNA follows: TGTGCCAGCAGCTTAGGGGACAGGGCCTACGAGCAGTACTTC. The complete variable domain, with remaining parts taken from reference TRBV11-3 and TRBJ2-7, reads EAGVVQSPRYKIIEKKQPVAFWCNPISGHNTLYWYLQNLGQGPELLIRYENEEAVDDSQLPKDRFSAERLKGVDSTLKIQPAELGDSAVYLCASSLGDRAYEQYFGPGTRLTVT.